This section outlines one TCR beta chain sequence together with its context. The data were obtained in a study of identifying expanded T cells in peripheral blood. This CDR3 has 14 amino acids. The V end was cut by 1 base, the J end by 5 bases, with 11 bases between. Germline V lookup: CDR1 KGHSH, CDR2 LQKENI. No infections or other immune events were documented during collection. Clones were read by immunoSEQ multiplex PCR, and TCRdb kept only the in-frame ones, dropping some. This table has tens of thousands of clones, about nine tenths appearing once. The chain has TRBV18 and TRBJ1-2; a possible D gene is TRBD1 (6 bases). The material sequenced was blood. The clonotype was recovered from a person between 18 and 69 years old in good health. This CDR3 is CASSPQQGPYGYTF. Written as DNA, the CDR3 is TGTGCCAGCTCACCACAGCAGGGGCCGTATGGCTACACCTTC.